Below, one TCR beta chain is given with its context. Its antigen specificity is not known. No base quality values were provided; no much bigger clone lies one nucleotide off. This sample is drawn from a study of cytomegalovirus exposure and HLA in healthy donors (dated by TCRdb to the late 2010s). For context, the study as a whole: The 550 to 750 repertoires of the first cohort and the 95 to 150 validation repertoires were produced on the same platform, according to a later analysis. Along with the approximately 700-subject first cohort, a separate validation cohort of about 110 different subjects was used. The study was designed to test whether signatures of past pathogen exposure could be identified by cataloging public T cell receptors. The study combined high-throughput TCR immunosequencing, statistical association of individual TCRs with disease status, and machine learning to predict cytomegalovirus infection status. The study at large found these results: In both the original and validation cohorts, the classifier was reported to diagnose cytomegalovirus status with high specificity and sensitivity. A total of 164 TCR beta chains were listed by the study as associated with cytomegalovirus. It was suggested by the authors that the approach could potentially be generalized to other disease states and immunological phenotypes. A later analysis had no HLA typing for the validation cohort, so co-occurrence there was scored across all 110 or so repertoires. In a later analysis, TCRs clustered in the first cohort were found to also tend to co-occur in the approximately 110 validation repertoires, with approximately 95% of cluster scores above 0. In vitro tests confirmed that a few of the cytomegalovirus-associated TCR beta chains recognize cytomegalovirus antigens. Most TCR sequences were seen in very few donors, while some public TCRs were found in many individuals.

The donors were included in the validation cohort of 90 to 150 subjects, a group kept apart from the roughly 700-subject first cohort. The CDR1 and CDR2 encoded by the germline V gene are SGHAT and FQNNGV. V ends up 5 bases short and J 8 bases short, with an unmatched junction base count of 12. Inclusive of the bounding cysteine and phenylalanine, the CDR3 is 16 residues long. Only the CDR3 DNA stays, 48 bases, in frame from base 1. The library relied on the immunoSEQ multiplex PCR assay. The study's processing was this. A statistical classification framework was developed to diagnose cytomegalovirus status using the catalog of TCR beta chain sequences. TCRdb's version of the immuneACCESS table is confined to in-frame rearrangements and falls short of the full clone set. An unresolved V gene accounts for under half of the shortfall where checked; the remainder is of unknown origin. V and J calls and clone size follow that table, whereas D and trimming were derived from the DNA. This sample has roughly 70,000 clones in its table, and roughly 95% of those were observed once. The ten largest clones take up 3% to 3.5% of the sample.

The TCR sequence derives from a man between 18 and 35 years old in good health and CMV-seronegative. The V and J genes are TRBV11-2 and TRBJ2-2; 9 bases in the middle match TRBD1. The sample was PBMCs. The DNA sequence is as follows: TGTGCCAGCAGCCACGGGGACAGGGTGATCATGGGGGAGCTGTTTTTT. Protein translation: CASSHGDRVIMGELFF.